The clone carrying this TCR beta chain was seen many times. Total RNA amounts of at least 6 micrograms were extracted per sample. This record belongs to a study of blood T cells in healthy people across ages. The CDR3 covers 12 residues. The V gene lost 4 bases and the J gene lost 6 bases, with 9 bases spanning the gap. Germline CDR1 and CDR2: SGHTA and FQGNSA. A second PCR of roughly 7 to 11 cycles used a sample-barcoded 5' primer and a J-beta primer mix. A single record per CDR3 protein comes from TCRdb applying MiXCR to the 5' RACE reads. The sample has 1.5 million to 2 million distinct CDR3 sequences; approximately 30% are singletons.

The receptor comes from a woman aged 30 to 39 in good health. The rearrangement joins TRBV7-2 to TRBJ2-5; D is uncertain. Sequencing used blood. The CDR3 sequence is CASSSSMQTQYF. For the CDR3, the DNA is TGTGCCAGCAGCTCCAGCATGCAGACCCAGTACTTC.